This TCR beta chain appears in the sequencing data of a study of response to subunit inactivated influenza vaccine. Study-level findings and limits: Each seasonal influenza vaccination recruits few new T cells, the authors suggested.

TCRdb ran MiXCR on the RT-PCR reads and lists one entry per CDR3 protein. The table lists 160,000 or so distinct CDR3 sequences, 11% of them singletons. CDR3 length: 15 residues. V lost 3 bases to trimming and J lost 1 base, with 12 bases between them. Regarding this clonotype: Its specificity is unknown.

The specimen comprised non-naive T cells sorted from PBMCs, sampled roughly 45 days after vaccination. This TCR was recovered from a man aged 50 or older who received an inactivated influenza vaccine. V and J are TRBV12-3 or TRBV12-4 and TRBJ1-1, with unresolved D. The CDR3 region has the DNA TGTGCCAGCAGTTTTGGACTGGGCACGAACACTGAAGCTTTCTTT. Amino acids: CASSFGLGTNTEAFF.